This T cell receptor beta chain stems from a study of blood T cells in healthy people across ages. Study-level results: A strong correlation was seen between TCR beta diversity and naive T cell percentage.

A J-beta primer mix and a sample-barcoded 5' primer were used in a second PCR of about 7 to 12 cycles. TCRdb passed the 5' RACE reads through MiXCR, listing each CDR3 protein once. The sample has about 800,000 distinct CDR3 sequences; just under 25% are singletons. The CDR3 loop spans 15 amino acids. Germline assignment: CDR1 WSHSY and CDR2 SAAADI. Remarks on this clonotype: The target antigen is unknown.

Investigators took about 10 milliliters of peripheral blood from every donor. This same sample was also part of a study on T cells of mothers and their children. That paper states: With the M1S primer of the second PCR, sample barcodes and 2-4 random nucleotides were added. No clone of persistent microchimeric T cells was detected.

This receptor was obtained from a boy between 10 and 17 years old in good health. The J gene is TRBJ2-5, the V gene TRBV10-2; 8 positions match TRBD2. The DNA matches TRBJ2-1 better at its end, which makes the J call doubtful. The sample taken for sequencing was blood. The CDR3 sequence: CASSELGTSVNEQFF. Here the CDR3 DNA reads TGCGCCAGCAGTGAACTGGGGACTAGTGTCAATGAGCAGTTCTTC.